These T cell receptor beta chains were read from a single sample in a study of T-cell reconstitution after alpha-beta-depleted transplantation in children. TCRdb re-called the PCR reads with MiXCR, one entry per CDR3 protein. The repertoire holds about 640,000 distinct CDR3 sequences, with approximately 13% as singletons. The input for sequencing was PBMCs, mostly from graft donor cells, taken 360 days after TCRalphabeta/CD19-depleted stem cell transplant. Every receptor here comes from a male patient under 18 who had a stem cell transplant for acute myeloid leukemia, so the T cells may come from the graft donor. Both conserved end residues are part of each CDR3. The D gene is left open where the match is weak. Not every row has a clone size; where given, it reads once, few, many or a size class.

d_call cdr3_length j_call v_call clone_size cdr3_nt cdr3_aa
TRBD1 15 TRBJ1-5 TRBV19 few TGTGCCAGTCGATTCGTTCGGACAGGGCCGCAGCCCCAGCATTTT CASRFVRTGPQPQHF
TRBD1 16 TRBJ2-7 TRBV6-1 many TGTGCCAGCAGCCCACTCAGCGGGACAGGGTCTTACGAGCAGTACTTC CASSPLSGTGSYEQYF
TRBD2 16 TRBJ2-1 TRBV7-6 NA TGTGCCAGCAGCCTTGGACTAGCGGGACGGTTCGATGAGCAGTTCTTC CASSLGLAGRFDEQFF
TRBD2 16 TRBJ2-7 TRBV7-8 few TGTGCCAGCAGCCCTGGAGGACTAGCGGGATCCTACGAGCAGTACTTC CASSPGGLAGSYEQYF
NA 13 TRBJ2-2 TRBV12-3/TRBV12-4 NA TGTGCCAGGGGGGGCTCCACGACCGGGGAGCTGTTTTTT CARGGSTTGELFF
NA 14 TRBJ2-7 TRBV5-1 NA TGCGCCAGCAGCTTGGAGGGCAGTCCCTACGAGCAGTACTTC CASSLEGSPYEQYF
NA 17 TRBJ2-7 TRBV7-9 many TGTGCCAGCAGCTTAGTATCCCCCGTGGACGGATCCTACGAGCAGTACTTC CASSLVSPVDGSYEQYF
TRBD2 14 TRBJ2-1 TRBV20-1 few TGCAGTGCTGGGGGACTAGCGGGAGGTAATGAGCAGTTCTTC CSAGGLAGGNEQFF
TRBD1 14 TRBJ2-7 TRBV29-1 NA TGCAGCGTTGGCCCCCGAACAGGGGTTTACGAGCAGTACTTC CSVGPRTGVYEQYF
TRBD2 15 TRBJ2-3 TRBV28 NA TGTGCCAGCAGTTTCTTAGCGGGAAGGTTGGATACGCAGTATTTT CASSFLAGRLDTQYF
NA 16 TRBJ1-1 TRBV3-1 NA TGTGCCAGCAGTTTCTCGAAGGGACATCTGAACACTGAAGCTTTCTTT CASSFSKGHLNTEAFF
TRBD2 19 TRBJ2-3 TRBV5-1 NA TGCGCCAGCAGCTTGCCGAGAGGGACTAGCGGGAGGAGGACAGATACGCAGTATTTT CASSLPRGTSGRRTDTQYF
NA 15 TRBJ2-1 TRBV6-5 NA TGTGCCAGCAGTTACGAACCCACGACCTACAATGAGCAGTTCTTC CASSYEPTTYNEQFF
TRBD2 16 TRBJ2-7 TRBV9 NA TGTGCCAGCAGCGTTAGCCCGACTAGCGGGAGGTACGAGCAGTACTTC CASSVSPTSGRYEQYF
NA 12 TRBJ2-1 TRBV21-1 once TGTTTCGCGGGACGCTCCTACAATGAGCAGTTCTTC CFAGRSYNEQFF
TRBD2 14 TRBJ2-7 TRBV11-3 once TGTGCCAGCAGCTTCGGGGGGGGGACCAACGAGCAGTACTTC CASSFGGGTNEQYF
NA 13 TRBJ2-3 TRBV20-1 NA TGCAGCGCTAGCACCGGGAGTTCCGATACGCAGTATTTT CSASTGSSDTQYF
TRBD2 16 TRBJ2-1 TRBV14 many TGTGCCAGCAGCCAAGCGAGTAGCGGGAGACTTGGCGAGCAGTTCTTC CASSQASSGRLGEQFF
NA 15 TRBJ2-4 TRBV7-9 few TGTGCCAGCAGCTTAGTTCGGCTAGCCAAAAACATTCAGTACTTC CASSLVRLAKNIQYF